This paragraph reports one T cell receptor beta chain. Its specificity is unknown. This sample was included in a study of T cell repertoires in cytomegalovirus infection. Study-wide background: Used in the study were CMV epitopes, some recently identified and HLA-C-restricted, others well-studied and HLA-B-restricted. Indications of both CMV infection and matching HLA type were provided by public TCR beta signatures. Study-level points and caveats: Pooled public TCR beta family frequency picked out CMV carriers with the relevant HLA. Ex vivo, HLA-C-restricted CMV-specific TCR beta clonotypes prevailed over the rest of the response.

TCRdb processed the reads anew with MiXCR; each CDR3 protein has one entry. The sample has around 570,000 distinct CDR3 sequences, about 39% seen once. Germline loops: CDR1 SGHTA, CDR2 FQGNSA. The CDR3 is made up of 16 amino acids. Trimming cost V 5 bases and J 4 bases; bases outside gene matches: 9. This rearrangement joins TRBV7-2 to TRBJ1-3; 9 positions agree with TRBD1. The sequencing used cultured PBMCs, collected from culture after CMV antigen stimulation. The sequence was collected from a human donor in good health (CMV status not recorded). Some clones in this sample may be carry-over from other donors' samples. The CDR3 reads CASSPGDRGEGNTIYF. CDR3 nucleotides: TGTGCCAGCAGCCCAGGCGACAGGGGGGAAGGAAACACCATATATTTT.